This TCR beta chain was recorded in a study of immune characterization of retroperitoneal liposarcoma. This clonotype qualifies as medium-sized. TCRdb re-analysed the PCR reads in MiXCR, keeping a single row per CDR3 protein. The sample lists thousands of distinct CDR3 sequences; 45% to 50% were seen once. Input material: tumor tissue. The sequence came from a female donor with retroperitoneal liposarcoma.

The CDR3 region is CASSSSRFVSYNEQFF. CDR3 DNA sequence: TGTGCCAGCAGCTCAAGCCGCTTTGTCTCCTACAATGAGCAGTTCTTC. This rearrangement joins TRBV7-8 to TRBJ2-1; D is unresolved. V was pared by 4 bases and J by 0 bases, with 13 bases between. The CDR3 loop spans 16 amino acids. The germline gives CDR1 SGHVS, CDR2 FQNEAQ.